This T cell receptor beta chain comes out of a study of control samples from healthy donors and cancer patients. Trimming stripped 5 bases from V and 9 bases from J, with 11 bases between. The CDR3 loop spans 13 amino acids. Germline V lookup: CDR1 MRHNA, CDR2 SNTAGT. Assay used: immunoSEQ multiplex PCR; TCRdb lists only in-frame clones, some missing. Of about 120,000 clones in the sample, approximately 90% are singletons; the top ten hold about 12%. Sequencing was done on a sample of blood. The source is a man aged 30 to 45 in good health. V is TRBV6-4 and J is TRBJ1-6; tentative D call: TRBD1 (6 bases). DNA for the CDR3: TGTGCCAGCAGTCGTACAGGGTTTTCACCCCTCCACTTT. This translates into CASSRTGFSPLHF.